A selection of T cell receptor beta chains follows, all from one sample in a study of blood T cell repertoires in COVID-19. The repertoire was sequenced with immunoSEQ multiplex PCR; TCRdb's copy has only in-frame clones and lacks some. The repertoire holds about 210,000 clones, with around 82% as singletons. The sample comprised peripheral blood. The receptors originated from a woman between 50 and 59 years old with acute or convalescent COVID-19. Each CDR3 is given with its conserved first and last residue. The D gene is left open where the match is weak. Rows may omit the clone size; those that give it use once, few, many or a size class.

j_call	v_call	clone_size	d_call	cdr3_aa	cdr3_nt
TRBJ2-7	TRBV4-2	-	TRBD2	CASSQEEAGGPPYEQYF	TGTGCCAGCAGCCAAGAAGAAGCGGGAGGGCCCCCCTACGAGCAGTACTTC
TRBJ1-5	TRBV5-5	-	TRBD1	CASSPRDSNQPQHF	TGTGCCAGCAGCCCGAGGGACAGTAATCAGCCCCAGCATTTT
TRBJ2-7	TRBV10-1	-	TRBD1	CASSDRTGGPEEQYF	TGCGCCAGCAGTGACAGGACAGGGGGACCGGAAGAGCAGTACTTC
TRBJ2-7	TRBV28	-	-	CASLLPGKGVQYF	TGTGCCAGCCTTTTACCAGGGAAAGGAGTGCAGTACTTC
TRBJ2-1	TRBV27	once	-	CASSSWAGITNNEQFF	TGTGCCAGCAGTTCTTGGGCAGGGATTACCAACAATGAGCAGTTCTTC
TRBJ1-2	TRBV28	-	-	CASSLLGLPYGYTF	TGTGCCAGCAGTTTACTGGGGCTCCCCTATGGCTACACCTTC
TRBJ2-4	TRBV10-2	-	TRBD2	CASSERASGVDHKNIQYF	TGCGCCAGCAGTGAGCGGGCTAGCGGGGTGGACCACAAAAACATTCAGTACTTC
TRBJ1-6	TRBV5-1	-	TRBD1	CASSLVLDRPITLLHF	TGCGCCAGCAGCTTGGTCCTGGACAGGCCCATTACTCTCCTCCACTTT
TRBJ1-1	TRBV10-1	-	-	CASSEDGTEAFF	TGCGCCAGCAGTGAGGACGGGACTGAAGCTTTCTTT
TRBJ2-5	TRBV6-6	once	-	CASSYSHRSEETQYF	TGTGCCAGCAGTTACTCTCACAGGTCCGAAGAGACCCAGTACTTC
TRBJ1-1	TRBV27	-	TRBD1	CASTMNRQGGEAFF	TGTGCCAGCACCATGAACCGACAGGGAGGTGAAGCTTTCTTT
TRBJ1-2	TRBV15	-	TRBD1	CATRESRDRGLYGYTF	TGTGCCACCAGAGAATCCCGGGACAGGGGGCTCTATGGCTACACCTTC
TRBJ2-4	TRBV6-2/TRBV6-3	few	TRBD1	CASSPGTGGKNIQYF	TGTGCCAGCAGCCCCGGGACAGGGGGCAAAAACATTCAGTACTTC
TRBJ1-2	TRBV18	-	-	CASSPSGQILNYGYTF	TGTGCCAGCTCACCATCCGGACAGATACTTAACTATGGCTACACCTTC
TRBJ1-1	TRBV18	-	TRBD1	CASSEGQISEAFF	TGTGCCAGCTCGGAGGGACAGATTTCTGAAGCTTTCTTT
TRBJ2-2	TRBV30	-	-	CAWSRQSGELFF	TGTGCCTGGAGTAGACAGTCCGGGGAGCTGTTTTTT
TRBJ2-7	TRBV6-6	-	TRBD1	CASNNRDRRSYEQYF	TGTGCCAGCAATAACAGGGACAGGAGGTCCTACGAGCAGTACTTC
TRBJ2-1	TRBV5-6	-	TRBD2	CASSLARLAGDISYNEQFF	TGTGCCAGCAGCTTGGCCCGTCTAGCGGGTGACATCTCCTACAATGAGCAGTTCTTC
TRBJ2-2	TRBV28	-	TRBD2	CATLTSGLADTGELFF	TGTGCCACGCTCACCTCCGGGCTAGCGGACACCGGGGAGCTGTTTTTT
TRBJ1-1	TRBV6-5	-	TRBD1	CASSPQGERAFF	TGTGCCAGCAGTCCCCAGGGGGAGAGGGCTTTCTTT
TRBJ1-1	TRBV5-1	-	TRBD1	CASSLEDREPEAFF	TGCGCCAGCAGCTTGGAGGACAGGGAACCTGAAGCTTTCTTT